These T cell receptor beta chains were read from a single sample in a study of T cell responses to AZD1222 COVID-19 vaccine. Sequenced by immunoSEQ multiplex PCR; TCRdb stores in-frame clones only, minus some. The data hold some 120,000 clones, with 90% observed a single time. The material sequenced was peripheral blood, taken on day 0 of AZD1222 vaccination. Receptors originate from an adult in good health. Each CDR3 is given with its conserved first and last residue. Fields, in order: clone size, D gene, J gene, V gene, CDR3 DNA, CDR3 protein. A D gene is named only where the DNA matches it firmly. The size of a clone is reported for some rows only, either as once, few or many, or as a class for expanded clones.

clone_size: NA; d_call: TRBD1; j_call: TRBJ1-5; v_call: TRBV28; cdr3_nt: TGTGCCAGCAGTTCCCCCCCGGACAGGTTGGGCAATCAGCCCCAGCATTTT; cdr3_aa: CASSSPPDRLGNQPQHF
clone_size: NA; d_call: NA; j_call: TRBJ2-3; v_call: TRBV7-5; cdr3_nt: TGTGCCAGAGGGTGGACTCAAGATACGCAGTATTTT; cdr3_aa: CARGWTQDTQYF
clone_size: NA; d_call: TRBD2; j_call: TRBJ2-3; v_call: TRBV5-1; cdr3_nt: TGCGCCAGCAGCCGCCGGGACTACAGCACAGATACGCAGTATTTT; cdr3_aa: CASSRRDYSTDTQYF
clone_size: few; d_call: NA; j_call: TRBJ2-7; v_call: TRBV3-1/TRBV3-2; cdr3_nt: TGTGCCAGCAGCCCCGGGACTCTCTTATACGAGCAGTACTTC; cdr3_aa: CASSPGTLLYEQYF
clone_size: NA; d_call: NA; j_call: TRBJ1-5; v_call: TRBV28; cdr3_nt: TGTGCCAGCAGTTTTATAGATCAGCCCCAGCATTTT; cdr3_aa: CASSFIDQPQHF
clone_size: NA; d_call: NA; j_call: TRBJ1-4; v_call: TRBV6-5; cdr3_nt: TGTGCCAGCCGGGGGTGGGTAGAGAATGAAAAACTGTTTTTT; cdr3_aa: CASRGWVENEKLFF
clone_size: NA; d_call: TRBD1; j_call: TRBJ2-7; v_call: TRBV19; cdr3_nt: TGTGCCAGTAAGCGGGACAGGGCTGCCTACGAGCAGTACTTC; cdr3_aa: CASKRDRAAYEQYF
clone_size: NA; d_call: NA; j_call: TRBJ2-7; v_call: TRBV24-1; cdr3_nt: TGTGCCTCGGCAGGGATTAGCGACGAGCAGTACTTC; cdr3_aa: CASAGISDEQYF
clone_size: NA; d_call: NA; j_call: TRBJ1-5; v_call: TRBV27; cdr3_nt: TGTGCCAGCAGTCCCGGGGGGAGAAGGGATCAGCCCCAGCATTTT; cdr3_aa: CASSPGGRRDQPQHF
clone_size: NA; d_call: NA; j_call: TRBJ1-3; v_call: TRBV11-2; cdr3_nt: TGTGCCAGCAGCTCCCTTAGAGTCCAGAGCAACACCATATATTTT; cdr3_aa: CASSSLRVQSNTIYF
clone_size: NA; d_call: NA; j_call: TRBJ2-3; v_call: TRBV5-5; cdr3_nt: TGTGCCAGCAGCTTGATGCTGGGAAGCACAGATACGCAGTATTTT; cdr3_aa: CASSLMLGSTDTQYF
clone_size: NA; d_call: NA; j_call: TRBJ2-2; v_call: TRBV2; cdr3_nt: TGTGCCAGCAGGCGGTACACCGGGGAGCTGTTTTTT; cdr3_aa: CASRRYTGELFF
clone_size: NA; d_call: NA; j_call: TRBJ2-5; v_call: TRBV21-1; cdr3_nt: TGTGCCAGCAGTCGAGACAGGGGACAAAGGGAGGCGGGAGGGCGGAAGACCCAGTACTTC; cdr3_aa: CASSRDRGQREAGGRKTQYF
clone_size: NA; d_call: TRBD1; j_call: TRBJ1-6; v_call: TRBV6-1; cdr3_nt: TGTGCCAGCAGTGAAAGATCCTTACCAGGGGGTAATTCACCCCTCCACTTT; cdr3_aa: CASSERSLPGGNSPLHF
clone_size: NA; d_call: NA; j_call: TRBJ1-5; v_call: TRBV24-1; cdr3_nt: TGTGCCACCAGTCCGGGGTGGAATCAGCCCCAGCATTTT; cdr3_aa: CATSPGWNQPQHF
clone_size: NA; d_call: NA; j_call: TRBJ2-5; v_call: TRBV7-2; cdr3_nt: TGTGCCAGCAGCCTCCGGGACATCCTGGGAGAGACCCAGTACTTC; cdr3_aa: CASSLRDILGETQYF
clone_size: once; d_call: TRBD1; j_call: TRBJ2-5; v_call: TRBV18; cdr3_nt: TGTGCCAGCTCACCACGGACAGGGGCGCTTGAGACCCAGTACTTC; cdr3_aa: CASSPRTGALETQYF
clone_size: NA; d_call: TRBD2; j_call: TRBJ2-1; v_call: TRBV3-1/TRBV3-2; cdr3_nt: TGTGCCAGCAGTCTTTCCCCCGGGACTAGCGATAATGAGCAGTTCTTC; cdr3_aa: CASSLSPGTSDNEQFF
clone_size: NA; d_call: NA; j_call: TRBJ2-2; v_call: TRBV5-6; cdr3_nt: TGTGCCAGCAGCTTGCTGAACGCGAACACCGGGGAGCTGTTTTTT; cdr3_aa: CASSLLNANTGELFF
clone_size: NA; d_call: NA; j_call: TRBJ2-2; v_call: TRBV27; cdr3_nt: TGTGCCAGCAGTCACAGACCAAACACCGGGGAGCTGTTTTTT; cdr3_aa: CASSHRPNTGELFF
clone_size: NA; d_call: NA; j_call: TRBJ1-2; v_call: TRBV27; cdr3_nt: TGTGCCAGCAGTCCGCGGACGGATTCTAACTATGGCTACACCTTC; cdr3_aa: CASSPRTDSNYGYTF
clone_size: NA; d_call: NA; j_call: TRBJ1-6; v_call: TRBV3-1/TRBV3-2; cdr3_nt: TGTGCCAGCAGCCAAGGGGGGTTAGGCAGGGATTCACCCCTCCACTTT; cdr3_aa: CASSQGGLGRDSPLHF
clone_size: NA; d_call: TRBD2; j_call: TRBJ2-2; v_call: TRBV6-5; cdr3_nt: TGTGCCAGCAGAGGACTAGCGGCGGCCGGGGAGCTGTTTTTT; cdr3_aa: CASRGLAAAGELFF
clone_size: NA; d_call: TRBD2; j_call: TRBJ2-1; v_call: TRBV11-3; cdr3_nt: TGTGCCAGCAGCTTATCTAGCGGGAGTCGAGAGCAGTTCTTC; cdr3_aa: CASSLSSGSREQFF
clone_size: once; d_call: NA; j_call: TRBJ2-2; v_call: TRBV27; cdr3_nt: TGTGCCAGCAGTTTAGTGTACGGGGGGAACACCGGGGAGCTGTTTTTT; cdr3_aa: CASSLVYGGNTGELFF
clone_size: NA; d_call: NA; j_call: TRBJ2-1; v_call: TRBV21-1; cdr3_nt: TGTGCCAGCAGCACCCAATCGAGTAGCGGGAGTCGGGATGAGCAGTTCTTC; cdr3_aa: CASSTQSSSGSRDEQFF